This is a list of T cell receptor beta chains from one sample in a study of beta chain features in type 1 diabetes. Produced via immunoSEQ multiplex PCR; TCRdb's table is partial and in-frame only. The sample contains over 20,000 clones, more than 45% of which appear only once. The sequencing sample was made of stem cell memory CD4+ T cells from blood. The receptor source for this set is a man younger than 35 with type 1 diabetes. The CDR3 runs from the conserved cysteine through the conserved F or W. The order of the fields is V gene, CDR3 protein.

TRBV4-3 CASSRQTQRGSYNEQFF
TRBV7-6 CASSPTGRSYNEQFF
TRBV5-1 CASKGGGAADTQYF
TRBV30 CAWSTLGLAGGFGGELFF
TRBV6-1 CASSDPAGGETQYF
TRBV5-6 CASSSKQQGSYGYTF
TRBV7-9 CASRSTATYEQYF
TRBV7-9 CASSPSSGNTIYF
TRBV7-9 CASRAGTQETQYF
TRBV5-1 CASSETSGAYNEQFF
TRBV7-8 CASSPSPLRGSAFSEAFF
TRBV18 CASSPFDRGFSSYEQYF
TRBV5-1 CASSFVAGGRSGDTQYF
TRBV7-2 CASGRDLAGGDVTQYF
TRBV7-2 CASTQGAANYGYTF
TRBV7-2 CASSQWFGGELFF
TRBV9 CASSVVAVSYEQYF
TRBV5-1 CASSLSRAGQGSYEQYF
TRBV29-1 CSVHQTGGDEKLFF
TRBV6-6 CASADRSYGYTF
TRBV28 CASSRGSPHEQYF
TRBV7-6 CASSLQTGETQYF
TRBV5-1 CASSPDSVGGANVLTF
TRBV28 CASSPPGTGGRNTEAFF
TRBV5-1 CASSPKGQRIPSGNTIYF
TRBV7-2 CASSLFQGDQPQHF
TRBV28 CASSPGQEWKAFF
TRBV6-1 CASSESRTGYGYTF
TRBV7-8 CASSPGYASGGAYEQFF
TRBV7-7 CASRATGELFF
TRBV9 CASSVDWAGAGGYTF
TRBV18 CASSPDNEQFF
TRBV14 CASSAGSITDEQYF
TRBV7-9 CASSYGDRAPYEQYF
TRBV6-5 CASSYLAGAYNEQFF
TRBV13 CASRSTRGYNEQFF
TRBV30 CAGGGTGNTIYF
TRBV19 CASSISGDLKDTQYF
TRBV18 CASSPGLREGNKRYEQYF
TRBV30 CASGQGPQPQHF
TRBV9 CASSVMGDEQFF
TRBV4-1 CASSQLRGINTGELFF
TRBV2 CASKLRGDRDYGYTF
TRBV18 CASSPQGGKTQYF
TRBV7-9 CASSFRGVAGTYNEQFF
TRBV28 CASSPSRTSGSYNEQFF
TRBV18 CASSPSRDRVAFF
TRBV27 CASTPRVSGGGTDTQYF
TRBV28 CASSEVTGEGAKNIQYF
TRBV28 CASRLPLTGGHGYTF
TRBV6-6 CASSLTVNQPQHF
TRBV4-3 CASSQAQQGALSYGYTF
TRBV2 CASSAFDRDQPQHF
TRBV6-5 CASTKGDASYEQYF
TRBV5-1 CASKQSGREDTQYF
TRBV28 CASSSAQERGAGYTF
TRBV9 CASSVQGGGGGFYEQFF
TRBV5-1 CASSLAASGGYEQYF
TRBV30 CASRRGTNEKLFF
TRBV7-2 CASSSQGTNQPQHF